Each of the 18 T cell receptor beta chains below was sequenced from the same sample in a study of cytomegalovirus exposure and HLA in healthy donors. Primers included in the PCR were 60 Vbeta and 13 Jbeta primers. Some clones are missing from TCRdb's copy, which holds only in-frame ones; the method was immunoSEQ multiplex PCR. The table lists about 88,000 clones, more than 65% of them singletons, with 2.5% to 3.5% in the top ten. The specimen sequenced was PBMCs. The receptors originated from a man younger than 45 in good health and CMV-seronegative.

This chain links TRBV6-4 with TRBJ2-2, with D possibly being TRBD1 (6 bases). The CDR3 loop spans 14 amino acids. Germline assignment: CDR1 MRHNA and CDR2 SNTAGT. Trimming pared 4 bases from V and 3 bases from J, leaving 9 bases between. This chain's CDR3 is CASSVQGDTGELFF. DNA of the CDR3: TGTGCCAGCAGTGTACAGGGAGACACCGGGGAGCTGTTTTTT.

The chain links TRBV5-4 to TRBJ2-7; a possible D gene is TRBD1 (6 bases). The CDR3 loop spans 13 amino acids. Germline V CDR1 and CDR2: SGHNT, YYREEE (reference sequence). V was pared by 7 bases and J by 2 bases, with 13 bases between. The CDR3 is CASSPGDPYEQYF. The CDR3 DNA reads TGTGCCAGCTCCCCAGGGGATCCCTACGAGCAGTACTTC.

The chain links TRBV9 to TRBJ2-3; TRBD1 matches 10 bases. Germline lookup yields CDR1 SGDLS and CDR2 YYNGEE. Trimming at V came to 2 bases and at J to 2 bases, leaving 20 bases not matched to a gene. This CDR3 has 21 amino acids. This CDR3 is CASSVQPGQGPPHINTDTQYF. In DNA form, the CDR3 reads TGTGCCAGCAGCGTCCAACCGGGACAGGGGCCTCCCCACATAAACACAGATACGCAGTATTTT.

V gene TRBV7-3 combines with J gene TRBJ2-1; 8 bases map to TRBD2. Germline V CDR1 and CDR2: SGHTA, FQGTGA. CDR3 length equals 16 residues. V lost 2 bases and J lost 7; bases outside the gene matches: 10. Written as DNA, the CDR3 is TGTGCCAGCAGCTTAGGGGTAACGGGGGGGCAGAATGAGCAGTTCTTC. Protein: CASSLGVTGGQNEQFF.

CDR3 DNA: TGTGCCAGCAGTGACCCGGGAGTTGGGGATACGCAGTATTTT. Its protein is CASSDPGVGDTQYF. J is TRBJ2-3 and V is TRBV6-5; maybe TRBD2 (6 bases). V was pared by 5 bases and J by 6 bases, with 15 bases between. The CDR3 spans 14 residues. The germline CDR1 and CDR2 sequences are MNHEY and SVGAGI.

The chain links TRBV29-1 to TRBJ1-2; 8 bases align to TRBD1. With 2 bases clipped from V and 3 bases from J, the junction kept 5 bases outside the gene matches. CDR3 length: 14 residues. Germline V CDR1 and CDR2: SQVTM, ANQGSEA. The DNA for the CDR3 is TGCAGCGTTGAATGGACAGGGAACGACTATGGCTACACCTTC. Its translation is CSVEWTGNDYGYTF.

This chain connects TRBV5-1 to TRBJ1-6; tentative D call: TRBD1 (6 bases). Germline lookup yields CDR1 SGHRS and CDR2 YFSETQ. Trimming left V 1 base short and J 10 bases short, with 12 bases between. This CDR3 region has 14 residues. The CDR3 sequence is CASSLSQGRSPLHF. In DNA form, the CDR3 reads TGCGCCAGCAGCTTGTCGCAGGGGAGATCACCCCTCCACTTT.

For this clone: Within the sample, other DNA sequences also encode this same CDR3. The rearrangement uses TRBV4-3 and TRBJ1-6, with 8 positions matching TRBD1. J lost 9 bases, V lost 0 bases, and 13 bases had no gene match. Germline CDR1 and CDR2: LGHNA and YSLEER. The CDR3 extends over 18 amino acids. DNA for the CDR3: TGCGCCAGCAGCCAAGATTTCAGGGGGCGCTTGCTCGGTTCACCCCTCCACTTT. Its protein is CASSQDFRGRLLGSPLHF.

The rearrangement links TRBV6-4 to TRBJ2-1; 10 bases fit TRBD2. The length of the CDR3 is 17 residues. The V segment lost 3 bases and the J segment 3 bases; nucleotides outside the gene matches: 8. Germline CDR1 is MRHNA and CDR2 is SNTAGT. The CDR3: CASSEGSGGPNYNEQFF. CDR3 nucleotides: TGTGCCAGCAGTGAGGGTAGCGGGGGGCCCAACTACAATGAGCAGTTCTTC.

The rearrangement uses TRBV29-1 and TRBJ2-3, with TRBD1 as a possible D gene (5 bases). Germline CDR1 and CDR2: SQVTM and ANQGSEA. This CDR3 is 13 amino acids long. V was trimmed by 4 bases and J by 0 bases, leaving 8 bases between them. In nucleotides, the CDR3 is TGCAGCGTTGGGACATTTAGCACAGATACGCAGTATTTT. It yields the protein CSVGTFSTDTQYF.

As to this clone: At the DNA level, this CDR3 is encoded by other sequences in the same sample as well. The chain combines TRBV28 with TRBJ1-5; the match to TRBD1 covers 7 bases. J lost 4 bases, V lost 6 bases, and 6 bases had no gene match. There are 14 residues in the CDR3. From germline, CDR1 is MDHEN and CDR2 SYDVKM. CDR3 nucleotides: TGTGCCAGCAGCCTAGACAGGGTAAATCAGCCCCAGCATTTT. This translates into CASSLDRVNQPQHF.

The chain has TRBV7-8 and TRBJ2-3, with 11 bases matching TRBD1. This CDR3 is 14 amino acids long. Losses at the gene ends were 7 bases for V and 8 bases for J; bases not matched to a gene: 8. Per the germline V gene, CDR1 is SGHVS and CDR2 is FQNEAQ. The CDR3 DNA is TGTGCCAGCACCGGACAGGGGGCATCGGGTACGCAGTATTTT. Its protein is CASTGQGASGTQYF.

The chain joins TRBV7-9 to TRBJ2-5, with D maybe TRBD2 (5 bases). The CDR3 contains 12 residues. In germline, CDR1 is SEHNR, CDR2 FQNEAQ (reference sequence). Trimming took off 11 bases at V and 5 bases at J, with 15 bases between the two ends. The DNA for the CDR3 is TGTGCCGCGGGTGGGCAGGAGGAGACCCAGTACTTC. This gives the protein CAAGGQEETQYF.

The V and J genes are TRBV19 and TRBJ1-5; 11 nucleotides match TRBD1. V shed 3 bases, J shed 4 bases, and the junction held 5 bases outside the gene matches. Germline V gene data show CDR1 as LNHDA and CDR2 as SQIVND (reference sequence). The CDR3 covers 16 residues. The CDR3 DNA reads as TGTGCCAGTAGTATGGGACAGGGGGTAGGAAATCAGCCCCAGCATTTT. Its translation is CASSMGQGVGNQPQHF. Drawing the rest from reference TRBV19 and TRBJ1-5, the complete variable domain is DGGITQSPKYLFRKEGQNVTLSCEQNLNHDAMYWYRQDPGQGLRLIYYSQIVNDFQKGDIAEGYSVSREKKESFPLTVTSAQKNPTAFYLCASSMGQGVGNQPQHFGDGTRLSIL.

The chain combines TRBV5-1 with TRBJ2-3; 7 bases agree with TRBD2. Germline loops: CDR1 SGHRS, CDR2 YFSETQ. The CDR3 has 15 amino acids. V lost 5 bases to trimming and J lost 0 bases; unmatched junction nucleotides: 6. As DNA, the CDR3 is TGCGCCAGCAGGAGACTAGCCTCTAGCACAGATACGCAGTATTTT. Its protein product is CASRRLASSTDTQYF.

The genes are TRBV6-6 and TRBJ2-1; D gene unclear. There are 13 residues in the CDR3. In germline, CDR1 is MNHNY, CDR2 SVGAGI (reference sequence). The ends were cut back, 7 bases at V and 0 bases at J, with 7 bases in the middle. CDR3 protein: CASTPSSYNEQFF. CDR3 nucleotides: TGTGCCAGCACCCCGAGCTCCTACAATGAGCAGTTCTTC.

The chain is built from TRBV6-6 and TRBJ1-5; D not certain. CDR3 length equals 13 residues. Deletions cut 8 bases from V and 8 bases from J, with 16 bases between. The germline V gene has CDR1 MNHNY and CDR2 SVGAGI (reference sequence). As DNA, the CDR3 is TGTGCCAGCCGTAAGGGCGGGGAAGAGCCCCAGCATTTT. It yields the protein CASRKGGEEPQHF.

This chain connects TRBV4-3 to TRBJ1-2; D not certain. V was clipped by 4 bases and J by 8 bases, with 14 bases between them. Germline assignment: CDR1 LGHNA and CDR2 YSLEER. The CDR3 is 13 residues long. CDR3 region: CASSLFREAGYTF. Written as DNA, the CDR3 is TGCGCCAGCAGCCTCTTTAGAGAGGCCGGCTACACCTTC.